What follows is one T cell receptor beta chain and its context. Its cognate antigen is unknown. The CDR3 is 14 residues long. V gave up 3 bases and J gave up 2 bases; unmatched junction bases: 5. Germline V CDR1 and CDR2: SGDLS, YYNGEE. The data derive from a study of shared clonotypes between healthy human individuals. On the study more broadly: CD4 naive cells filled three plates per donor, CD4 memory three, CD8 naive two and CD8 memory one.

Several immunoSEQ plates held equal portions of the genomic DNA taken from each subset. The protocol was immunoSEQ multiplex PCR, while the TCRdb copy is restricted to in-frame clones and leaves out a portion. Among around 560,000 clones listed, 85% to 95% were seen once. Overall study findings and caveats: Sequencing depth was predicted to influence how clonotypes are shared among donors.

Terminally differentiated effector memory CD45RA+ cells were excluded from the naive CD8 cells, which were CD45RO-negative and positively selected for CCR7. V gene TRBV9 combines with J gene TRBJ2-7, with 7 bases aligning to TRBD1. The sequence was obtained from a woman in her twenties or thirties in good health. The sample taken for sequencing was naive CD8+ T cells sorted from blood. The CDR3 nucleotides read TGTGCCAGCAGCGAAACAGGGGACGCCTACGAGCAGTACTTC. Translation: CASSETGDAYEQYF.